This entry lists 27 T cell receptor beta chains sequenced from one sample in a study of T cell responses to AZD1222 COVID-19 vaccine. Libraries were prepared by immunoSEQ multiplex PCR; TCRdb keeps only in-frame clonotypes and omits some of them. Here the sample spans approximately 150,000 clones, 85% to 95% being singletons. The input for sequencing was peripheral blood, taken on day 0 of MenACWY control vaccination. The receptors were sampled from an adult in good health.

CDR3 in amino acids: CASSKSVGTQYF. The CDR3 DNA follows: TGTGCCAGTAGTAAATCGGTCGGGACCCAGTACTTC. The chain is built from TRBV19 and TRBJ2-5; D gene unclear. CDR3 length equals 12 residues. Germline V gives CDR1 LNHDA, CDR2 SQIVND (reference sequence). The V end was cut by 4 bases, the J end by 7 bases, with 10 bases between.

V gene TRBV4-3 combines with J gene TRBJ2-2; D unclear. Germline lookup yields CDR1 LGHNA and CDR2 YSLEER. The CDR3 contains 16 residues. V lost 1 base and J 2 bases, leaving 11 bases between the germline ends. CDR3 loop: CASSQAAQRNTGELFF. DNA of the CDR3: TGCGCCAGCAGCCAAGCGGCCCAGAGAAACACCGGGGAGCTGTTTTTT.

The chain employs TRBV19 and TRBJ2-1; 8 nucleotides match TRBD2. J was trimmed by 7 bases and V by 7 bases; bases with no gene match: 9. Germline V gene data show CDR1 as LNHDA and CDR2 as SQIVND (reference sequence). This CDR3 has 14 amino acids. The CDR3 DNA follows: TGTGCCAGTAAGCGGGAGTTTGATAGGAATGAGCAGTTCTTC. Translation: CASKREFDRNEQFF.

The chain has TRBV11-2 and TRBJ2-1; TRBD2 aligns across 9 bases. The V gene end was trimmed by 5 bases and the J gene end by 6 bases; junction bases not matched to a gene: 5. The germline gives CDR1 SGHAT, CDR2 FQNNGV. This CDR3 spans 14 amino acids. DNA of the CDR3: TGTGCCAGCAGCCTTAGCGGGAGATTCAATGAGCAGTTCTTC. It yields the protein CASSLSGRFNEQFF.

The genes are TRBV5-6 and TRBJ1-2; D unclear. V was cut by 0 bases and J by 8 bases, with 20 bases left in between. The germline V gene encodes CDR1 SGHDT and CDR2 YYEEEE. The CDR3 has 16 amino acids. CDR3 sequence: CASSLGFTQARQGYTF. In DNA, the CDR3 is TGTGCCAGCAGCTTGGGGTTTACCCAAGCTCGTCAAGGCTACACCTTC.

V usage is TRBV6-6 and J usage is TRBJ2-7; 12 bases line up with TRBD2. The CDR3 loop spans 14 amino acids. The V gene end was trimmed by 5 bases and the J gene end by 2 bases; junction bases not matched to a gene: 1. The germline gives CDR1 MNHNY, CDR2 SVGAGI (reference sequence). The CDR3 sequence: CASSLAGGPYEQYF. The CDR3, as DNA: TGTGCCAGCAGTCTAGCGGGAGGGCCCTACGAGCAGTACTTC.

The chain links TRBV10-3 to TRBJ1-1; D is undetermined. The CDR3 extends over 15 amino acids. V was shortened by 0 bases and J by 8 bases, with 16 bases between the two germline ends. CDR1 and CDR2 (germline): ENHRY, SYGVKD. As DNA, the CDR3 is TGTGCCATCAGTGAGTCAGGCAGACAAGCAGCGGAAGCTTTCTTT. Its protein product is CAISESGRQAAEAFF.

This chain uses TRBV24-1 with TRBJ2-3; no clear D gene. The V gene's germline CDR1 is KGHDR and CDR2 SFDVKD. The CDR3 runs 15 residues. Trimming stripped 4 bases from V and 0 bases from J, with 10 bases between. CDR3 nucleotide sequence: TGTGCCACCAGTGAACCAACAGAGAGCACAGATACGCAGTATTTT. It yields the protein CATSEPTESTDTQYF.

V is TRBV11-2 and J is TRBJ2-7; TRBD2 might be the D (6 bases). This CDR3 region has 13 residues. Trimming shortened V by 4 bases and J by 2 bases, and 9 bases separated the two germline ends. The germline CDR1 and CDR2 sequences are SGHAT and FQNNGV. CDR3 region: CASSSSGAYEQYF. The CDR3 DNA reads TGTGCCAGCAGCTCCTCGGGGGCCTACGAGCAGTACTTC.

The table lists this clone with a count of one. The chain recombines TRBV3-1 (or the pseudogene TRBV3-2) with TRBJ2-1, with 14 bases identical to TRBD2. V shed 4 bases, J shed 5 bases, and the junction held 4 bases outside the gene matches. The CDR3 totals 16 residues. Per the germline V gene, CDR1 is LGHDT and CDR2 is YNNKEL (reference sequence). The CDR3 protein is CASSLPTSGRDNEQFF. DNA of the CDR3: TGTGCCAGCAGCCTCCCGACTAGCGGGAGGGACAATGAGCAGTTCTTC.

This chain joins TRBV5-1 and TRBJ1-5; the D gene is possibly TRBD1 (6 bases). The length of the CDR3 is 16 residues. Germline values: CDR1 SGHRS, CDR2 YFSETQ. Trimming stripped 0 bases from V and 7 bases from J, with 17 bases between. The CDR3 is CASSLGPTGTGQPQHF. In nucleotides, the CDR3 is TGCGCCAGCAGCTTGGGACCAACAGGGACGGGGCAGCCCCAGCATTTT.

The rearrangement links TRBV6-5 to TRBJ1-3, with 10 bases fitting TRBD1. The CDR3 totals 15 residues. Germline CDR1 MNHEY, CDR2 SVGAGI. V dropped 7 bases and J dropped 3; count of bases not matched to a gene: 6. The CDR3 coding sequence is TGTGCCAGCATGCTGACAGGGGGCATTGGAAACACCATATATTTT. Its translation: CASMLTGGIGNTIYF.

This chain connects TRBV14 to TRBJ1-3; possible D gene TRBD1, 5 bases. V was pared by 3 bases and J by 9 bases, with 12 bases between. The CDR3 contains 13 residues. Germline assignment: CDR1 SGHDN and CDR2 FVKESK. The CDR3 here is CASSQTQGGTIYF. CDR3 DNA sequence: TGTGCCAGCAGCCAGACCCAGGGAGGCACCATATATTTT.

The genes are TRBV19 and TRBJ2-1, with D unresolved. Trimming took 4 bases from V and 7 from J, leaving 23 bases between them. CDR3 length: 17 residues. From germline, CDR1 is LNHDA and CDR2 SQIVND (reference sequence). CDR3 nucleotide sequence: TGTGCCAGTAGTACTCTCCCAGCACTAACAAAGGAAAATGAGCAGTTCTTC. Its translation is CASSTLPALTKENEQFF. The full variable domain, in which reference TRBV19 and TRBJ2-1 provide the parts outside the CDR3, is DGGITQSPKYLFRKEGQNVTLSCEQNLNHDAMYWYRQDPGQGLRLIYYSQIVNDFQKGDIAEGYSVSREKKESFPLTVTSAQKNPTAFYLCASSTLPALTKENEQFFGPGTRLTVL.

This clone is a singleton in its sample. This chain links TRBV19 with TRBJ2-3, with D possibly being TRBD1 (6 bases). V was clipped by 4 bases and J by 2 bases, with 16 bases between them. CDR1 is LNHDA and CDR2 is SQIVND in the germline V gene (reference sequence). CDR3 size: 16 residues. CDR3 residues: CASSKGTGLNTDTQYF. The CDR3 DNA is TGTGCCAGTAGTAAGGGTACAGGGCTCAACACAGATACGCAGTATTTT.

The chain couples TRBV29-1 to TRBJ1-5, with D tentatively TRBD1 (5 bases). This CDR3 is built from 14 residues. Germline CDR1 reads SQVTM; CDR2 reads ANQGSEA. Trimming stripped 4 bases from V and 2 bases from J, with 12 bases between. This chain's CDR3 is CSVGVAGGNQPQHF. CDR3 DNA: TGCAGCGTTGGGGTGGCGGGGGGCAATCAGCCCCAGCATTTT. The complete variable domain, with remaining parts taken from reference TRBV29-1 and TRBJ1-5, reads SAVISQKPSRDICQRGTSLTIQCQVDSQVTMMFWYRQQPGQSLTLIATANQGSEATYESGFVIDKFPISRPNLTFSTLTVSNMSPEDSSIYLCSVGVAGGNQPQHFGDGTRLSIL.

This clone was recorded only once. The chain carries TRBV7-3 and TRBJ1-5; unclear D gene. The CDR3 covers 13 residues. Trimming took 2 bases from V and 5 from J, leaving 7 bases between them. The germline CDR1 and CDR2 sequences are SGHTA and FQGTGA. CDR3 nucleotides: TGTGCCAGCAGCTTAGGACCTTATCAGCCCCAGCATTTT. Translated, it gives CASSLGPYQPQHF. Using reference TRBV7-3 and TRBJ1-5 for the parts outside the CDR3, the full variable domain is GAGVSQTPSNKVTEKGKYVELRCDPISGHTALYWYRQSLGQGPEFLIYFQGTGAADDSGLPNDRFFAVRPEGSVSTLKIQRTERGDSAVYLCASSLGPYQPQHFGDGTRLSIL.

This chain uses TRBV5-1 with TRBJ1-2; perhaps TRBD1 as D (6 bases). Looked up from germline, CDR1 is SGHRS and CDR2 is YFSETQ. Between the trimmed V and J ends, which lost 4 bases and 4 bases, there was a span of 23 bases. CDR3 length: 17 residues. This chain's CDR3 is CASSPAQGPLGIYGYTF. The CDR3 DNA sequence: TGCGCCAGCAGCCCCGCCCAGGGGCCGCTAGGGATCTATGGCTACACCTTC.

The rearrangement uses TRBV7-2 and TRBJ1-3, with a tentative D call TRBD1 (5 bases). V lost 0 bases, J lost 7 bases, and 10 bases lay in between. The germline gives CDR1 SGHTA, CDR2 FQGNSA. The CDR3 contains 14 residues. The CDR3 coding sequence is TGTGCCAGCAGCTTAGCAGGGACGGGTAACACCATATATTTT. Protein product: CASSLAGTGNTIYF. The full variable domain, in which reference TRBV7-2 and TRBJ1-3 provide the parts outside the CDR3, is GAGVSQSPSNKVTEKGKDVELRCDPISGHTALYWYRQSLGQGLEFLIYFQGNSAPDKSGLPSDRFSAERTGGSVSTLTIQRTQQEDSAVYLCASSLAGTGNTIYFGEGSWLTVV.

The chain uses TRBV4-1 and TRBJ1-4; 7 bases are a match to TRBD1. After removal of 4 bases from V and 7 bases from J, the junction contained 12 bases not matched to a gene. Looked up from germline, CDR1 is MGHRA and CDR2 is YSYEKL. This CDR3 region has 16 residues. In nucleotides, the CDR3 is TGCGCCAGCAGCCGGGGACAGTTCGGCGGTAGTGAAAAACTGTTTTTT. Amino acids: CASSRGQFGGSEKLFF.

In nucleotides, the CDR3 is TGTGCCAGTGATACAGGGTTACAGACTGAAGCTTTCTTT. As protein: CASDTGLQTEAFF. The genes are TRBV19 and TRBJ1-1; a weak D match, TRBD1 (6 bases). Germline loops: CDR1 LNHDA, CDR2 SQIVND (reference sequence). V gave up 8 bases and J gave up 5 bases, with 15 bases separating them. The CDR3 totals 13 residues.

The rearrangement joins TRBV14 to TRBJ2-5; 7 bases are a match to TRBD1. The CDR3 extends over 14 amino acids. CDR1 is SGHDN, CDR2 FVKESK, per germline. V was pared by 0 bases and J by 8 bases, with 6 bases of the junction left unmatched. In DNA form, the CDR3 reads TGTGCCAGCAGCCAAGATGAAGGGGGCCGAACCCAGTACTTC. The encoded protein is CASSQDEGGRTQYF.

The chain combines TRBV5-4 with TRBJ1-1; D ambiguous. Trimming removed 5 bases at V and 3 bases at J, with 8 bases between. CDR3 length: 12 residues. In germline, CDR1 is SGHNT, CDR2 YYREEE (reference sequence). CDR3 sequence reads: CASSFGDTEAFF. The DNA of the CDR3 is TGTGCCAGCAGTTTTGGGGACACTGAAGCTTTCTTT.

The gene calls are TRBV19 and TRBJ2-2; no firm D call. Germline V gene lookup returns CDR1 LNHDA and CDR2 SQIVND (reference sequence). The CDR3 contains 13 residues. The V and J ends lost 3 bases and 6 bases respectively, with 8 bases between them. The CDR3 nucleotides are TGTGCCAGTAGTATCAAGTCGGCCGGGGAGCTGTTTTTT. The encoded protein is CASSIKSAGELFF.

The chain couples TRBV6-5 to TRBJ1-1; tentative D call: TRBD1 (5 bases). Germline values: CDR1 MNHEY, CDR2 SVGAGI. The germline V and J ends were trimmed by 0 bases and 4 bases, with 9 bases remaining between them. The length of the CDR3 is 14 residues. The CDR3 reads CASSYSSQGTEAFF. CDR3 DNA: TGTGCCAGCAGTTACTCGAGCCAGGGCACTGAAGCTTTCTTT.

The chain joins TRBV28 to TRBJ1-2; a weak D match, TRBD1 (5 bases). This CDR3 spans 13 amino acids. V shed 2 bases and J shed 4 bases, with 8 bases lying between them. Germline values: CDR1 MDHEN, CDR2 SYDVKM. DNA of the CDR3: TGTGCCAGCAGTTTACAGGGACTCTATGGCTACACCTTC. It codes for CASSLQGLYGYTF.

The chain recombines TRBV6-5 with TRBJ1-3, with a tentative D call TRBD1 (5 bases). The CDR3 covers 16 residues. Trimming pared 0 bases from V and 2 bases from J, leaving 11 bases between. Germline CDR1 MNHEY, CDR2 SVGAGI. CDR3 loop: CASSYSRGGTGNTIYF. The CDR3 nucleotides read TGTGCCAGCAGTTACTCACGCGGGGGGACTGGAAACACCATATATTTT.